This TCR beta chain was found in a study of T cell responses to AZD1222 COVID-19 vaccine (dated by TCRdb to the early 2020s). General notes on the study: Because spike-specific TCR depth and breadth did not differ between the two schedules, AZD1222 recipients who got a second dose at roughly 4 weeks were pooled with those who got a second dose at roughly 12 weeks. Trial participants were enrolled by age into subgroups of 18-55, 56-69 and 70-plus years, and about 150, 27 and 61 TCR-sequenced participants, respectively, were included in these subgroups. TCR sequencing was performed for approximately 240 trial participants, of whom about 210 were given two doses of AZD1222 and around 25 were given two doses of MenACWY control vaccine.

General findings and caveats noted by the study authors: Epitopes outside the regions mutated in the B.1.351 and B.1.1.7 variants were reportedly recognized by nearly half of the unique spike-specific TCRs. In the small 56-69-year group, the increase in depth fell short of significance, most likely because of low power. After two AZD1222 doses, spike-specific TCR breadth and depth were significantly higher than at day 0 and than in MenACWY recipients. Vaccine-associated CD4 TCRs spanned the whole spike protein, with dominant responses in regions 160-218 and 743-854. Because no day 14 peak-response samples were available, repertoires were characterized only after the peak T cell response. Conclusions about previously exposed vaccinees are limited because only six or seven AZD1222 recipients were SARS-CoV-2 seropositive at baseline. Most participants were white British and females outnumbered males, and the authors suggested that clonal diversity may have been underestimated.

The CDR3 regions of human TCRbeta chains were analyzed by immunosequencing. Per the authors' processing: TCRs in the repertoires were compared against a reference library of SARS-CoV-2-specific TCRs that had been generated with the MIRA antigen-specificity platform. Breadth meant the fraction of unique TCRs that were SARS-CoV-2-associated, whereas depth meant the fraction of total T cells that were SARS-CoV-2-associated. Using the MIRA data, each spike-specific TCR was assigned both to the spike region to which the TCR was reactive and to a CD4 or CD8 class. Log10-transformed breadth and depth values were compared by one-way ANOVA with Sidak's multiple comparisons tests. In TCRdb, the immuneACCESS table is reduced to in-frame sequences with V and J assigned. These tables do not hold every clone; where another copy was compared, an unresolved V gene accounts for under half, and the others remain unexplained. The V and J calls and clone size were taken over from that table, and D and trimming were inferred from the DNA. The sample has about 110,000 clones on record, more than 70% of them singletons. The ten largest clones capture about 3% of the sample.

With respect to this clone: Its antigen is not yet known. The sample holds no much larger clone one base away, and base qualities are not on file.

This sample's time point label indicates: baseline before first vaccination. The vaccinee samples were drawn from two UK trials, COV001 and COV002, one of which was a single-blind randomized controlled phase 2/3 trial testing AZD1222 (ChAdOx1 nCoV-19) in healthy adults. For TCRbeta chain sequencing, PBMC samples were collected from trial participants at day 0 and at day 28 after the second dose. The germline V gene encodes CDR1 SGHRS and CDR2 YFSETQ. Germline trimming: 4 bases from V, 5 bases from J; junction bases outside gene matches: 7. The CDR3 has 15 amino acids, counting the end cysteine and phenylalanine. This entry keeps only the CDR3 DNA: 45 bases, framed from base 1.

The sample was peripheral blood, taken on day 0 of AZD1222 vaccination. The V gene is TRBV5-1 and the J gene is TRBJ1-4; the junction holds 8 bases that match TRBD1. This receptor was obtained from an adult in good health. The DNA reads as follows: TGCGCCAGCAGCCTCGGACAGGGTCCGAATGAAAAACTGTTTTTT. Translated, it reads CASSLGQGPNEKLFF.